This T cell receptor gamma chain derives from a study of Vδ1+ human thymocytes. Thymocytes were sorted as CD3+ TCRVdelta1+ TCRVdelta2- after alphabeta T cell depletion. Vdelta1+ thymocyte sorts reached between roughly 96% and 99.6% purity. Study-wide points: Thymic TRG and TRD repertoires appeared highly polyclonal, with Gaussian CDR3 length distributions. Despite high sort purity, approximately 20% of thymic T cell receptor delta sequences were Vdelta2. Donors shared many TRG clonotypes but few TRD clonotypes.

With V trimmed by 0 bases and J by 0 bases, 4 bases remained unmatched. Germline assignment: CDR1 EGSNGY and CDR2 YDSYNSKV. This CDR3 contains 16 residues. The template was reverse-transcribed extracted RNA. CDR3 amplicons came from multiplex PCR with pooled V-gene forward and constant-region reverse primers. TCRdb repeated clone calling on the multiplex PCR reads with CATT. Here the sample spans about 36,000 gamma-chain clones, 20% being singletons. Remarks on this clone: Its antigen is still unknown.

J is TRGJP2 and V is TRGV2. Sample: Vdelta1+ gamma-delta thymocytes from the thymus. Stated subset: FACS-sorted CD3+ TCRalphabeta- TCRVdelta1+ TCRVdelta2- thymocytes. The clonotype originates from a girl under three years old who had congenital heart surgery. CDR3 DNA: TGTGCCACCTGGGACGGGACTTATAGTAGTGATTGGATCAAGACGTTT. Translation: CATWDGTYSSDWIKTF.